This T cell receptor beta chain came from a study of CD8+CD57+ T cells in acquired aplastic anemia. Overall study: Sorted CD4+ and CD8+ cells gave a mean 3.2 ug DNA, range roughly 0.2 to 27.4 ug. Regarding the study as a whole: Between the patient and control groups, CD8+ Simpson's diversity did not differ significantly.

Points on this clonotype: Its antigen is unidentified.

The template used for profiling TCR beta VDJ and CDR3 was genomic DNA. TCRdb recomputed calls from the reads with MiXCR, one row per CDR3 protein. The table lists roughly 420,000 distinct CDR3 sequences, roughly 64% of them singletons, with less than 4% in the top ten. Between the trimmed V and J ends, which lost 5 bases and 7 bases, there was a span of 15 bases. Germline V gene lookup returns CDR1 SNHLY and CDR2 FYNNEI. This CDR3 spans 14 amino acids. This clonotype was sampled from a human donor in good health, serving as a control. What was sequenced was sorted CD4+, CD8+, or CD8+CD57+ T cells (not recorded which) from PBMCs. The chain links TRBV2 to TRBJ1-5; weak D call: TRBD1 (6 bases). CDR3: CASSTTGTGQPQHF. The CDR3 DNA sequence: TGTGCCAGCAGTACTACAGGGACCGGCCAGCCCCAGCATTTT. Using reference TRBV2 and TRBJ1-5 for the parts outside the CDR3, the full variable domain is EPEVTQTPSHQVTQMGQEVILRCVPISNHLYFYWYRQILGQKVEFLVSFYNNEISEKSEIFDDQFSVERPDGSNFTLKIRSTKLEDSAMYFCASSTTGTGQPQHFGDGTRLSIL.